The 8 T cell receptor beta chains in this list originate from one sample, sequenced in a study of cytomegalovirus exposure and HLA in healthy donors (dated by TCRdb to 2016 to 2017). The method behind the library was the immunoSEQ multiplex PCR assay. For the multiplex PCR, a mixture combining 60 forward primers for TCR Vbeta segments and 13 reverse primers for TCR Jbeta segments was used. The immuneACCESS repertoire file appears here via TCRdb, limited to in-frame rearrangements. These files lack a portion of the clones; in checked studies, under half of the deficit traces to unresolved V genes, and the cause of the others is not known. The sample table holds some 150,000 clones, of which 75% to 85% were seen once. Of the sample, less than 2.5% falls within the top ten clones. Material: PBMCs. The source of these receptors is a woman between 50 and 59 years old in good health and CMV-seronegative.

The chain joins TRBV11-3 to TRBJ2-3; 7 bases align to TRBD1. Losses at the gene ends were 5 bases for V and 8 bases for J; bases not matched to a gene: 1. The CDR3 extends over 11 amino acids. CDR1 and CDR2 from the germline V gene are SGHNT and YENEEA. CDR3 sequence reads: CASSQGVTQYF. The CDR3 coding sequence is TGTGCCAGCAGCCAGGGGGTTACGCAGTATTTT.

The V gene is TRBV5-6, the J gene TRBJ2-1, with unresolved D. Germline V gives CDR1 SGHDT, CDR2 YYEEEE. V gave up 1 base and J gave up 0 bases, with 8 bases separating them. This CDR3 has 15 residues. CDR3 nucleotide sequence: TGTGCCAGCAGCTTGCGCCCGAGCTCCTACAATGAGCAGTTCTTC. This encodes CASSLRPSSYNEQFF.

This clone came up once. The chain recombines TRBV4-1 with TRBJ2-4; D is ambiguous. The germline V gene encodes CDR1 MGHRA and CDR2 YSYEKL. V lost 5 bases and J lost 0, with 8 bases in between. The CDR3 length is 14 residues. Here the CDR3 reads CASSTELAKNIQYF. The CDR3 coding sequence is TGCGCCAGCAGCACCGAGCTAGCCAAAAACATTCAGTACTTC.

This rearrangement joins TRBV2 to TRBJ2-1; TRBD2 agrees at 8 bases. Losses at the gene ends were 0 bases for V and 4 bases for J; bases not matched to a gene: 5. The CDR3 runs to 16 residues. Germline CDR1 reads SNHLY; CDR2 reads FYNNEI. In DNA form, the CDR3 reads TGTGCCAGCAGTGAAGCCGGACTAGCTACGTACAATGAGCAGTTCTTC. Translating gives CASSEAGLATYNEQFF.

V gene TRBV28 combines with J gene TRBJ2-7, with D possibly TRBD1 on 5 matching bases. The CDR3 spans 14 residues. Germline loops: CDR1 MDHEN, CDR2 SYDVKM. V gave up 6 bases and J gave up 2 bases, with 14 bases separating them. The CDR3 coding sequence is TGTGCCAGCAGGCGGAGACAGCCTCCCTACGAGCAGTACTTC. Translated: CASRRRQPPYEQYF.

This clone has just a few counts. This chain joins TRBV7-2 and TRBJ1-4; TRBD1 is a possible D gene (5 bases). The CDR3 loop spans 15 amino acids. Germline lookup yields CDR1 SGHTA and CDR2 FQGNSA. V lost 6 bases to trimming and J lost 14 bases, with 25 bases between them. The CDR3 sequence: CASSSARGVGGTLFF. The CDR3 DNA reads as TGTGCCAGCAGTTCCGCTAGGGGAGTGGGGGGAACGCTGTTTTTT.

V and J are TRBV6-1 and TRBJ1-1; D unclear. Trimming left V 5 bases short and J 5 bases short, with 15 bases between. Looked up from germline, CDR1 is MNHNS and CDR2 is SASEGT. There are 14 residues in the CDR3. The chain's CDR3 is CASSYTMGRTEAFF. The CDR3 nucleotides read TGTGCCAGCAGTTATACGATGGGCCGGACTGAAGCTTTCTTT.

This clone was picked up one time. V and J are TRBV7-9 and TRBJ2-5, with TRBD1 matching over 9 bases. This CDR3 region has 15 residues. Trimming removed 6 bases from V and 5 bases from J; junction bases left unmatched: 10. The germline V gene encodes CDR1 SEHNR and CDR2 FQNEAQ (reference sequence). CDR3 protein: CASRNPGQGFETQYF. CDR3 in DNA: TGTGCCAGCAGAAATCCGGGACAGGGTTTTGAGACCCAGTACTTC.